Each of the 14 T cell receptor beta chains below was sequenced from the same sample in a study of blood T cells in healthy people across ages. The second PCR ran about 6 to 12 cycles with a sample-barcoded 5' primer and J-beta primers. TCRdb re-called the 5' RACE reads with MiXCR, one entry per CDR3 protein. The data show 1.5 million to 2 million distinct CDR3 sequences, 28% seen once. Source material: blood. These receptors all come from a young woman in good health.

V and J are TRBV7-6 and TRBJ2-1; D not certain. Germline CDR1 and CDR2: SGHVS and FNYEAQ. CDR3 length: 13 residues. V was clipped by 5 bases and J by 8 bases, with 13 bases between them. The CDR3 nucleotides read TGTGCCAGCAGCCACCCATCTGACGATGAGCAGTTCTTC. Translated: CASSHPSDDEQFF. Full variable domain (outside the CDR3, taken from reference TRBV7-6 and TRBJ2-1): GAGVSQSPRYKVTKRGQDVALRCDPISGHVSLYWYRQALGQGPEFLTYFNYEAQQDKSGLPNDRFSAERPEGSISTLTIQRTEQRDSAMYRCASSHPSDDEQFFGPGTRLTVL.

At least ten counts were recorded for this clonotype. The genes are TRBV10-3 and TRBJ2-7; the D is unclear. Germline V gene data show CDR1 as ENHRY and CDR2 as SYGVKD. V lost 0 bases and J lost 3, with 6 bases in between. This CDR3 is built from 13 residues. This CDR3 reads CAISESNSYEQYF. In nucleotides, the CDR3 is TGTGCCATCAGTGAGTCGAACAGCTACGAGCAGTACTTC.

J is TRBJ1-2 and V is TRBV29-1; D gene ambiguous. This CDR3 has 12 amino acids. Germline V lookup: CDR1 SQVTM, CDR2 ANQGSEA. V was trimmed by 0 bases and J by 3 bases, leaving 5 bases between them. The CDR3 loop is CSVEDLDYGYTF. The CDR3 nucleotides are TGCAGCGTTGAAGATCTCGACTATGGCTACACCTTC. Looking up the rest from reference TRBV29-1 and TRBJ1-2 gives the full variable domain: SAVISQKPSRDICQRGTSLTIQCQVDSQVTMMFWYRQQPGQSLTLIATANQGSEATYESGFVIDKFPISRPNLTFSTLTVSNMSPEDSSIYLCSVEDLDYGYTFGSGTRLTVV.

There are a few counts of this clonotype. The V gene is TRBV5-1, the J gene TRBJ1-2, with TRBD1 matching 9 bases. Unmatched junction bases numbered 5, after V lost 3 bases and J lost 5 bases. This CDR3 is 14 amino acids long. The germline V gene has CDR1 SGHRS and CDR2 YFSETQ. Written as DNA, the CDR3 is TGCGCCAGCAGCTCGACAGGGGGGAAGTATGGCTACACCTTC. Amino acids: CASSSTGGKYGYTF.

The chain joins TRBV27 to TRBJ2-7; D unresolved. This CDR3 contains 14 residues. V dropped 7 bases and J dropped 4 bases, with 17 bases sitting between them. The V gene's germline CDR1 is MNHEY and CDR2 SMNVEV (reference sequence). The CDR3 coding sequence is TGTGCCAGCATGGTCTCGGCCGGGCATTACGAGCAGTACTTC. It specifies CASMVSAGHYEQYF.

This CDR3 reads CASSPIPAAGQPYNEQFF. CDR3 DNA sequence: TGCGCCAGCAGCCCCATTCCGGCCGCGGGACAGCCCTACAATGAGCAGTTCTTC. J is TRBJ2-1 and V is TRBV5-1, with D perhaps matching TRBD1 (7 bases). Germline V gene data show CDR1 as SGHRS and CDR2 as YFSETQ. The germline V and J ends were trimmed by 4 bases and 2 bases, with 22 bases remaining between them. This CDR3 contains 18 residues.

V is TRBV5-5 and J is TRBJ2-3; D possibly corresponds to TRBD2 (6 bases). V dropped 0 bases and J dropped 5 bases, with 16 bases sitting between them. Germline CDR1 SGHKS, CDR2 YYEKEE (reference sequence). The CDR3 loop spans 16 amino acids. CDR3 bases: TGTGCCAGCAGCTTGGACGACGGGAGCGTGGGAGATACGCAGTATTTT. This sequence encodes CASSLDDGSVGDTQYF.

This clonotype appeared many times. The chain carries TRBV12-3 or TRBV12-4 and TRBJ2-5, with D perhaps matching TRBD1 (5 bases). The CDR3 is 14 amino acids. Trimming stripped 5 bases from V and 5 bases from J, with 15 bases between. CDR3 residues: CASSIRGRMETQYF. The CDR3 nucleotides are TGTGCCAGCAGTATTAGGGGCAGAATGGAGACCCAGTACTTC.

This clonotype appeared a few times. The gene calls are TRBV5-1 and TRBJ1-1, with D uncertain. The CDR3 contains 14 residues. V shed 4 bases and J shed 5 bases, with 15 bases lying between them. From germline, CDR1 is SGHRS and CDR2 YFSETQ. CDR3 loop: CASSLAGAFTEAFF. As DNA, the CDR3 is TGCGCCAGCAGCCTGGCTGGAGCTTTTACTGAAGCTTTCTTT. Supplemented by reference TRBV5-1 and TRBJ1-1, the full variable domain reads KAGVTQTPRYLIKTRGQQVTLSCSPISGHRSVSWYQQTPGQGLQFLFEYFSETQRNKGNFPGRFSGRQFSNSRSEMNVSTLELGDSALYLCASSLAGAFTEAFFGQGTRLTVV.

The chain couples TRBV7-9 to TRBJ2-4; the match to TRBD1 covers 7 bases. The J call may not be correct, given that the DNA end is closer to TRBJ2-5. CDR1 and CDR2 (germline): SEHNR, FQNEAQ (reference sequence). The CDR3 sequence is 16 residues long. CDR3 bases: TGTGCCAGCAGCGCCCAGGTACAGGGGAAGGAGGAGACCCAGTACTTC. Translating gives CASSAQVQGKEETQYF.

At least ten counts were recorded for this clonotype. This chain uses TRBV20-1 with TRBJ1-2; D unresolved. V lost 5 bases and J lost 6, with 13 bases in between. The germline CDR1 and CDR2 sequences are DFQATT and SNEGSKA (reference sequence). The CDR3 loop spans 12 amino acids. The CDR3 region is CSAPVFRNGYTF. In nucleotides, the CDR3 is TGCAGTGCTCCCGTCTTCCGGAATGGCTACACCTTC.

This clonotype was seen more than once but under ten times. This chain joins TRBV5-6 and TRBJ1-1, with no clear D. This CDR3 contains 12 residues. The germline CDR1 and CDR2 sequences are SGHDT and YYEEEE. Trimming took 4 bases from V and 10 from J, leaving 14 bases between them. CDR3 sequence: CASSGTGPRAFF. CDR3 DNA sequence: TGTGCCAGCAGCGGCACCGGCCCTAGAGCTTTCTTT.

The chain is built from TRBV15 and TRBJ2-7; D gene unclear. V lost 0 bases and J 7 bases, leaving 10 bases between the germline ends. Germline assignment: CDR1 LNHNV and CDR2 YYDKDF (reference sequence). The CDR3 totals 13 residues. The CDR3 region is CATSRDSQYEQYF. Here the CDR3 DNA reads TGTGCCACCAGCAGAGACAGCCAGTATGAGCAGTACTTC.

Details on this clonotype: This may arise from a read error, as a much more abundant clone is one base away. The CDR3 does not close with the conserved phenylalanine or tryptophan, likely indicating a read error. V is TRBV28 and J is TRBJ1-2; D gene unclear. The CDR3 consists of 13 residues. Trimming removed 5 bases at V and 7 bases at J, with 14 bases between. Germline-derived CDR1 and CDR2 are MDHEN and SYDVKM. The CDR3 is CASSLDPGPGYTV. The CDR3 region has the DNA TGTGCCAGCAGTCTCGACCCAGGTCCTGGCTACACCGTC.